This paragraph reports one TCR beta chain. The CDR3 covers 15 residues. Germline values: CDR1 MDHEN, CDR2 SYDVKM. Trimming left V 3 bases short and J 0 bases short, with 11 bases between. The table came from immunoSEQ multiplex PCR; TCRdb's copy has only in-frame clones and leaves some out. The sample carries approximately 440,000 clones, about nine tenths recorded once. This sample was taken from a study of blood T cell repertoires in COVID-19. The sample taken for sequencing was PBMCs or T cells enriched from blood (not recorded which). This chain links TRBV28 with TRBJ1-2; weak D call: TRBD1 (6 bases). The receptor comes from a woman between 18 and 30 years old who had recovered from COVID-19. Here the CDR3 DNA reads TGTGCCAGCAGTTTCACCGACAGGTCTAACTATGGCTACACCTTC. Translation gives CASSFTDRSNYGYTF.